The following is a TCR beta chain sequence with its context. The target antigen is unknown. Using immunoSEQ multiplex PCR, the repertoire was profiled, and TCRdb retains in-frame clones only, with some absent. This sample yields under 150,000 clones, of which approximately 81% are seen a single time; around 3.3% belongs to the top ten. The sample is drawn from a study of cytotoxic CD8 clonotypes in ibrutinib-treated CLL. Study summary: Responses comprised about 25 partial and 2 complete; at median roughly 66 months, roughly 14 remained remitted and approximately twelve progressed. Study outcomes and limitations: Samples from sustained-remission and progressing patients were taken at different times.

The sample consisted of PBMCs, taken after 24 months of ibrutinib treatment. The source is a human donor with chronic lymphocytic leukemia.

The CDR3 DNA reads as TGTGCCAGCAGTCCGCCGGGACAGGGGAACAATGAGCAGTTCTTC. Translated, it gives CASSPPGQGNNEQFF. The chain has TRBV6-5 and TRBJ2-1; 10 bases map to TRBD1. The germline CDR1 and CDR2 sequences are MNHEY and SVGAGI. The CDR3 totals 15 residues. V lost 5 bases to trimming and J lost 5 bases; unmatched junction nucleotides: 6.